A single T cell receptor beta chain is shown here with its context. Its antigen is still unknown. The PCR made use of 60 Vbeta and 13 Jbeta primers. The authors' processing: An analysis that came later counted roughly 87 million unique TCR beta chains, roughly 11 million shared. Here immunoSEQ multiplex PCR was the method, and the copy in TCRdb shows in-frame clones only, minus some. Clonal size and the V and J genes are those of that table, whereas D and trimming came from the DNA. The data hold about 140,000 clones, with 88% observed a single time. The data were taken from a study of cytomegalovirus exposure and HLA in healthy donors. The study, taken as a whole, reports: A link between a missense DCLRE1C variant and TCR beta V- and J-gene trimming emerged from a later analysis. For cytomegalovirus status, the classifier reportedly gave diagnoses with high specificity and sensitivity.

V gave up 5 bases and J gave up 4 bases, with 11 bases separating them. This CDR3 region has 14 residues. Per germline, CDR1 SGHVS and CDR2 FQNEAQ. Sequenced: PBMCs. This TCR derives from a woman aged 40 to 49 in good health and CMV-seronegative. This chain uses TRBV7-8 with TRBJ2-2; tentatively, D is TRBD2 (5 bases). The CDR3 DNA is TGTGCCAGCAGCCAAAGAGGGTCCACCGGGGAGCTGTTTTTT. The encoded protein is CASSQRGSTGELFF.